The T cell receptor (beta chain) under discussion was sequenced for a study of T cell responses to AZD1222 COVID-19 vaccine (dated by TCRdb to the early 2020s). Context from the whole study: A total of over 230 trial participants underwent TCR sequencing, of whom about 210 had received two doses of AZD1222 and around 25 had received two doses of the MenACWY control vaccine. Enrollment into the trials was organized by age into subgroups of 18-55, 56-69 and 70-plus years, and those subgroups contained about 160, 30 and 59 TCR-sequenced participants, respectively. Findings and caveats that apply to the study as a whole: Participants were mostly white British and included more females than males, and it was suggested by the authors that clonal diversity may have been underestimated. In the small 56-69-year group, the increase in depth fell short of significance, most likely because of low power. No day 14 peak-response samples were available, so repertoires were characterized only after the peak T cell response. The vaccine-associated CD4 TCRs covered the entire spike protein, and the dominant responses fell in regions 160-218 and 743-854. Spike-specific TCR breadth and depth rose significantly after two AZD1222 doses compared with day 0 and with MenACWY recipients. Epitopes outside the regions mutated in the B.1.351 and B.1.1.7 variants were reportedly recognized by nearly half of the unique spike-specific TCRs. Conclusions about previously exposed vaccinees are limited because only a handful of AZD1222 recipients were SARS-CoV-2 seropositive at baseline.

There are 12 amino acids in the CDR3, from cysteine to phenylalanine inclusive. Only the CDR3 part of the read is kept: 36 bases, read in frame from the first base. The germline V gene sets CDR1 to SGHRS and CDR2 to YFSETQ. V drops 1 base and J drops 2 bases, leaving 4 bases in between. The CDR3 regions of human TCRbeta chains were subjected to immunosequencing. In the paper's pipeline: TCRs in the repertoires were matched against a reference library of SARS-CoV-2-specific TCRs that had been generated with the MIRA antigen-specificity platform. Breadth was defined as the fraction of unique TCRs that were SARS-CoV-2-associated. Depth was defined as the fraction of total T cells that were SARS-CoV-2-associated. Using the MIRA data, each spike-specific TCR was assigned both to the spike region to which the TCR was reactive and to a CD4 or CD8 class. Log10-transformed breadth and depth values were compared by one-way ANOVA with Sidak's multiple comparisons tests. Imported from immuneACCESS, the table was reduced by TCRdb to in-frame sequences with V and J called. These copies leave out some clones; in studies compared against another copy, an unresolved V gene accounts for under half, and the cause of the remainder is not known. V and J calls and clone size are those listed in that table; D and trimming were worked out from the DNA. The sample includes 130,000 or so clones, with 88% observed a single time. In total, the top ten clones hold 4.5% to 7% of the sample.

Note on this clone: This clone's antigen is unknown. No qualities accompany the bases; no much larger clone lies one base away. Other DNA sequences in the same sample also yield this CDR3.

In light of the paper, this sample's time point label describes: about 28 days (+/-7) after the second vaccine dose. Because spike-specific TCR depth and breadth did not differ between the two schedules, AZD1222 recipients who got a second dose at roughly 4 weeks were pooled with those who got a second dose at roughly 12 weeks. Vaccinee samples were obtained from the UK trials COV001 and COV002, which included a single-blind randomized controlled phase 2/3 trial of AZD1222 (ChAdOx1 nCoV-19) in healthy adults. Trial participant PBMC samples were collected at day 0 and day 28 after the second dose for TCRbeta chain sequencing.

Source: peripheral blood, taken 28 days after the second AZD1222 dose. The TCR sequence derives from an adult who received the AZD1222 COVID-19 vaccine. This receptor chain uses TRBV5-1 and TRBJ2-7; too little of a D gene remains to name it. The CDR3 is CASSLRPYEQYF. The DNA is TGCGCCAGCAGCTTGAGACCCTACGAGCAGTACTTC.